This T cell receptor (beta chain) was identified in a study of CXCR3-negative and CXCR3-positive naive CD8 T cells. As for the study in general: Some 130 million TRB reads were obtained overall (about 1.5 +/- 0.3 million per library). Study results and caveats: The study found more hydrophobic TRB CDR3s in CXCR3-positive naive cells than in CXCR3-negative naive cells.

The CDR3 runs to 17 residues. Germline CDR1 and CDR2: SGHAT and FQNNGV. UMI-labeled 5' RACE yielded the TRB cDNA libraries. TCRdb derives one entry per CDR3 protein from the 5' RACE reads, leaving out DNA. The sample shows some 64,000 distinct CDR3 sequences, and under 0.9% sits with its ten largest clones. A word on this clonotype: Antigen unknown.

The origin of this receptor is a human donor in good health. Some clones in this sample may be carry-over from other donors' samples. Sequencing used naive CXCR3+ CD8+ T cells from blood. Subset: CD45RO-CCR7+CD27+CD95- naive CD8+ T cells expressing CXCR3 (TNR3+). The chain joins TRBV11-2 to TRBJ2-2; TCRdb outputs TRBD1, but without DNA this stays unchecked. CDR3 sequence reads: CASSLFLAGAYTGELFF. The full variable domain, rest sourced from reference TRBV11-2 and TRBJ2-2, is EAGVAQSPRYKIIEKRQSVAFWCNPISGHATLYWYQQILGQGPKLLIQFQNNGVVDDSQLPKDRFSAERLKGVDSTLKIQPAKLEDSAVYLCASSLFLAGAYTGELFFGEGSRLTVL.